These 20 T cell receptor beta chains came from one sample sequenced in a study of OX40 agonist ivuxolimab in advanced cancers. Profiled with immunoSEQ multiplex PCR; TCRdb holds only in-frame clones, not every one. The sample has some 62,000 clones, 70% to 90% seen once. The sample was CD4+ or CD8+ T cells sorted from blood, taken in a trial of the OX40 agonist ivuxolimab. The receptors come from an adult with an advanced solid tumor such as melanoma, head and neck, liver or kidney cancer.

The V gene is TRBV11-2, the J gene TRBJ2-1; 8 bases are shared with TRBD2. The CDR3 consists of 14 residues. Losses at the gene ends were 7 bases for V and 10 bases for J; bases not matched to a gene: 12. CDR1 SGHAT and CDR2 FQNNGV come from the germline V gene. The CDR3 here is CASTFSLAGLEQFF. CDR3 coding DNA: TGTGCCAGCACCTTCAGTTTAGCGGGATTAGAGCAGTTCTTC. The whole variable domain, remainder taken from reference TRBV11-2 and TRBJ2-1, is EAGVAQSPRYKIIEKRQSVAFWCNPISGHATLYWYQQILGQGPKLLIQFQNNGVVDDSQLPKDRFSAERLKGVDSTLKIQPAKLEDSAVYLCASTFSLAGLEQFFGPGTRLTVL.

The V and J genes are TRBV7-2 and TRBJ2-7; D gene ambiguous. Between the trimmed V and J ends, which lost 5 bases and 6 bases, there was a span of 17 bases. The CDR3 consists of 14 residues. Per germline, CDR1 SGHTA and CDR2 FQGNSA. The CDR3: CASSTTNIGSEQYF. The CDR3 DNA follows: TGTGCCAGCAGCACCACTAACATCGGCTCCGAGCAGTACTTC.

The chain links TRBV14 to TRBJ2-7, with TRBD1 matching over 9 bases. V shed 4 bases and J 2 bases; nucleotides not matched to a gene: 3. This CDR3 spans 14 amino acids. Looked up from germline, CDR1 is SGHDN and CDR2 is FVKESK. This chain's CDR3 is CASSLWTGAYEQYF. For the CDR3, the DNA is TGTGCCAGCAGCCTCTGGACAGGGGCCTACGAGCAGTACTTC.

This chain uses TRBV28 with TRBJ1-3; TRBD1 matches at 7 bases. The germline CDR1 and CDR2 sequences are MDHEN and SYDVKM. After removal of 6 bases from V and 7 bases from J, the junction contained 15 bases not matched to a gene. CDR3 length equals 16 residues. CDR3 DNA: TGTGCCAGCAGCCGACGACAGGGTAGACCGAGGAACACCATATATTTT. Translation: CASSRRQGRPRNTIYF.

In its sample, this clone was seen once. The chain recombines TRBV19 with TRBJ1-2; the match to TRBD1 covers 8 bases. The CDR3 contains 15 residues. The germline CDR1 and CDR2 sequences are LNHDA and SQIVND (reference sequence). The V and J ends lost 0 bases and 8 bases, in that order; junction bases with no gene match: 8. The CDR3 reads CASSIDSGTGGGYTF. CDR3 coding DNA: TGTGCCAGTAGTATAGACTCCGGGACAGGAGGCGGCTACACCTTC.

The chain couples TRBV5-1 to TRBJ1-1; D gene uncertain. Germline CDR1 reads SGHRS; CDR2 reads YFSETQ. Trimming removed 0 bases at V and 4 bases at J, with 16 bases between. The CDR3 extends over 16 amino acids. CDR3 bases: TGCGCCAGCAGCTTGGCCCCGGTGGGTGGAGGCACTGAAGCTTTCTTT. This encodes CASSLAPVGGGTEAFF.

The V gene is TRBV4-1, the J gene TRBJ2-7; D might be TRBD1 (8 bases). Trimming pared 4 bases from V and 3 bases from J, leaving 16 bases between. CDR3 length: 15 amino acids. Germline V gene sequence: CDR1 MGHRA, CDR2 YSYEKL. The DNA for the CDR3 is TGCGCCAGCAGCCTCGTACAGGGGGGGCTCTACGAGCAGTACTTC. Translated, it gives CASSLVQGGLYEQYF.

The chain has TRBV19 and TRBJ2-7; D ambiguous. CDR1 and CDR2 from the germline V gene are LNHDA and SQIVND (reference sequence). This CDR3 comprises 13 residues. Trimming left V 4 bases short and J 0 bases short, with 7 bases between. DNA of the CDR3: TGTGCCAGTAGTAGTGTGTACTCCTACGAGCAGTACTTC. This codes for CASSSVYSYEQYF.

The chain couples TRBV11-3 to TRBJ2-2; D is unclear. With 1 base removed from V and 0 bases from J, the gap between germline ends came to 15 bases. The germline V gene encodes CDR1 SGHNT and CDR2 YENEEA. The CDR3 sequence is 18 residues long. The CDR3 DNA reads TGTGCCAGCAGCTTAGGTGCTCCGCAGTTTCCGAACACCGGGGAGCTGTTTTTT. Protein sequence: CASSLGAPQFPNTGELFF.

The V and J genes are TRBV15 and TRBJ1-2, with a possible D match to TRBD1 (5 bases). CDR1 and CDR2 from the germline V gene are LNHNV and YYDKDF (reference sequence). The CDR3 extends over 15 amino acids. V gave up 2 bases and J gave up 5 bases, with 15 bases separating them. CDR3 DNA sequence: TGTGCCACCAGCAGAACCCTAGACCCAGGGTATGGCTACACCTTC. Encoded protein: CATSRTLDPGYGYTF. The full variable domain, rest sourced from reference TRBV15 and TRBJ1-2, is DAMVIQNPRYQVTQFGKPVTLSCSQTLNHNVMYWYQQKSSQAPKLLFHYYDKDFNNEADTPDNFQSRRPNTSFCFLDIRSPGLGDTAMYLCATSRTLDPGYGYTFGSGTRLTVV.

V usage is TRBV18 and J usage is TRBJ1-2, with 8 bases matching TRBD1. Per the germline V gene, CDR1 is KGHSH and CDR2 is LQKENI. V lost 6 bases, J lost 4 bases, and 7 bases stayed unmatched. The CDR3 has 14 amino acids. In DNA form, the CDR3 reads TGTGCCAGCTCTGGAACTACAGGGGGCTATGGCTACACCTTC. Translation gives CASSGTTGGYGYTF.

The chain employs TRBV11-3 and TRBJ2-1; possibly TRBD1 or TRBD2 for D (5 bases each). This CDR3 is built from 15 residues. The germline V gene has CDR1 SGHNT and CDR2 YENEEA. Trimming took off 6 bases at V and 3 bases at J, with 15 bases between the two ends. This chain's CDR3 is CASSSRDDNYNEQFF. The DNA for the CDR3 is TGTGCCAGCAGTTCCCGGGACGATAACTACAATGAGCAGTTCTTC.

The V gene is TRBV19, the J gene TRBJ2-1; a weak D match, TRBD2 (6 bases). CDR1 and CDR2 from the germline V gene are LNHDA and SQIVND (reference sequence). Trimming shortened V by 3 bases and J by 7 bases, and 13 bases separated the two germline ends. This CDR3 contains 14 residues. The chain's CDR3 is CASSILEGLNEQFF. The CDR3 DNA reads as TGTGCCAGTAGTATCCTGGAGGGTCTTAATGAGCAGTTCTTC.

The V gene is TRBV27, the J gene TRBJ2-1; TRBD2 aligns across 12 bases. J lost 5 bases, V lost 6 bases, and 14 bases had no gene match. The length of the CDR3 is 18 residues. Germline CDR1 MNHEY, CDR2 SMNVEV (reference sequence). The CDR3 DNA follows: TGTGCCAGCAGCCCGGTCCGGACTAGCGGGGTCTTACACAATGAGCAGTTCTTC. Residues: CASSPVRTSGVLHNEQFF.

This clone showed up just a few times. This chain links TRBV7-9 with TRBJ2-2, with 9 nucleotides matching TRBD1. The CDR3 sequence is 17 residues long. The V segment lost 2 bases and the J segment 3 bases; nucleotides outside the gene matches: 7. CDR1 SEHNR and CDR2 FQNEAQ come from the germline V gene (reference sequence). As DNA, the CDR3 is TGTGCCAGCAGCTTACCCCCGGGACAGGGATACACCGGGGAGCTGTTTTTT. Translating it yields CASSLPPGQGYTGELFF.

The chain carries TRBV4-2 and TRBJ2-2; weak D call: TRBD1 (5 bases). V dropped 1 base and J dropped 2 bases, with 11 bases sitting between them. The CDR3 is 16 amino acids. Germline CDR1 and CDR2: LGHNA and YNFKEQ. CDR3: CASSQVWTSNTGELFF. The CDR3 DNA reads TGTGCCAGCAGCCAAGTTTGGACATCAAACACCGGGGAGCTGTTTTTT.

As regards this clone: At the DNA level, this CDR3 is encoded by other sequences in the same sample as well. This sequence joins TRBV7-8 and TRBJ2-7, with D unresolved. The CDR3 has 13 residues. Trimming pared 4 bases from V and 2 bases from J, leaving 9 bases between. Germline CDR1 reads SGHVS; CDR2 reads FQNEAQ. In DNA, the CDR3 is TGTGCCAGCAGCTCGGGCCCTACCTACGAGCAGTACTTC. Its translation is CASSSGPTYEQYF.

This clone was counted a single time. V usage is TRBV9 and J usage is TRBJ1-2, with D possibly being TRBD1 (5 bases). The CDR3 sequence is 13 residues long. V shed 5 bases and J shed 2 bases, with 10 bases lying between them. The germline gives CDR1 SGDLS, CDR2 YYNGEE. The CDR3 nucleotides read TGTGCCAGCAGTGGGGACGGGAACTATGGCTACACCTTC. This encodes CASSGDGNYGYTF.

This chain uses TRBV7-9 with TRBJ1-1; D is unresolved. V was trimmed by 3 bases and J by 5 bases, leaving 16 bases between them. Germline lookup yields CDR1 SEHNR and CDR2 FQNEAQ (reference sequence). This CDR3 has 15 residues. The CDR3 coding sequence is TGTGCCAGCAGCTTGTCCTTCGATCGGGGTACTGAAGCTTTCTTT. This sequence encodes CASSLSFDRGTEAFF.

V is TRBV4-1 and J is TRBJ2-1; possible D gene TRBD2, 5 bases. Germline CDR1 reads MGHRA; CDR2 reads YSYEKL. Trimming took 4 bases from V and 0 from J, leaving 7 bases between them. There are 14 residues in the CDR3. CDR3 amino acids: CASSRTSSYNEQFF. For the CDR3, the DNA is TGCGCCAGCAGCCGAACTAGCTCCTACAATGAGCAGTTCTTC.